This T cell receptor beta chain derives from a study of T-cell reconstitution after alpha-beta-depleted transplantation in children. V shed 0 bases and J shed 1 base, with 16 bases lying between them. Germline loops: CDR1 MNHEY, CDR2 SVGAGI. CDR3 length: 17 residues. This clonotype was recorded a few times. The TCRbeta library was prepared with unique molecular identifiers. TCRdb reprocessed the PCR reads via MiXCR and lists one record per CDR3 protein. This table holds some 640,000 distinct CDR3 sequences, 16% found once. The rearrangement joins TRBV6-5 to TRBJ2-7; D perhaps matches TRBD2 (6 bases). The receptor comes from a human donor who donated a stem cell graft to a child with acute myeloid leukemia. Sequenced material: PBMCs from the stem cell graft donor, taken from the stem cell graft. The CDR3, as DNA: TGTGCCAGCAGTTACTCAATGTACGGGGGTGATTCCTACGAGCAGTACTTC. Amino acids: CASSYSMYGGDSYEQYF.